A selection of T cell receptor beta chains follows, all from one sample in a study of regulatory T cells in long-lasting Graves disease. From the multiplex PCR reads, TCRdb called clonotypes with MiXCR, one entry per CDR3 protein. The sample holds a few hundred thousand distinct CDR3 sequences, approximately 13% seen once. The sample was also linked to a second study, of T cells in Graves' hyperthyroidism and ophthalmopathy.

The sequences come from peripheral blood mononuclear cells (PBMCs), collected at new diagnosis, from a patient treated with antithyroid drugs. Source of these receptors: a man aged 30-40 years with Graves disease. CDR3s include the opening cysteine and the closing phenylalanine or tryptophan. Fields, in order: D gene, J gene, V gene, clone size, CDR3 DNA, CDR3 protein. The D gene is left open where the match is weak. The size field is filled for only some rows; it gives once, few, many or a size class.

- | TRBJ1-2 | TRBV6-5 | - | TGTGCCAGCAGTTACTCAGGAGTCAGGGGTATGTATCGCTACACCTTC | CASSYSGVRGMYRYTF
- | TRBJ1-2 | TRBV24-1 | many | TGTGCCACCAGTGATGGTAGATGGGGCTACACCTTC | CATSDGRWGYTF
- | TRBJ2-7 | TRBV6-5 | few | TGTGCCAGCAGTTACTCGAATAAAGCGGTAAGCTCCTACGAGCAGTACTTC | CASSYSNKAVSSYEQYF
TRBD2 | TRBJ2-1 | TRBV24-1 | many | TGTGCCACCAGTGATCACCGGACTAGCGGGAGGGACGAGCAGTTCTTC | CATSDHRTSGRDEQFF
TRBD2 | TRBJ2-7 | TRBV15 | few | TGTGCCATCAGCAGAGAGGGGCTAGCGGGGACCTACGAGCAGTACTTC | CAISREGLAGTYEQYF
- | TRBJ1-1 | TRBV13 | - | TGTGCCAGCAGCTTGGGGTTGAGCACTGAAGCTTTCTTT | CASSLGLSTEAFF
- | TRBJ2-1 | TRBV7-9 | - | TGTGCCAGCGTCCGGGCCGGACCGGATGGTGAGCAGTTCTTC | CASVRAGPDGEQFF
- | TRBJ2-4 | TRBV25-1 | - | TGTGCCAGCAGTCACCCCCCAATCGGGGATCAGTACTTC | CASSHPPIGDQYF
- | TRBJ1-5 | TRBV6-1 | many | TGTGCCAGCAGTGTGGACTCCCCCAATCAGCCCCAGCATTTT | CASSVDSPNQPQHF
- | TRBJ2-3 | TRBV29-1 | few | TGCAGCGTCCCCCCGGAGGGCCGAAGGGGCACAGATACGCAGTATTTT | CSVPPEGRRGTDTQYF
- | TRBJ2-1 | TRBV29-1 | - | TGCAGCGTAGAAAAGGGACTCTCGCGCAATGAGCAGTTCTTC | CSVEKGLSRNEQFF
- | TRBJ1-2 | TRBV20-1 | - | TGCAGTGCTAGAGATCCCCCAAACAGGGATAACTATGGCTACACCTTC | CSARDPPNRDNYGYTF
TRBD1 | TRBJ2-3 | TRBV2 | once | TGTGCCAGCAGTGGGCCGACAGGGGCTGGGGCAGATACGCAGTATTTT | CASSGPTGAGADTQYF
- | TRBJ1-4 | TRBV5-1 | - | TGCGCCAGCAGCTCTGAGGGGTCAACTAATGAAAAACTGTTTTTT | CASSSEGSTNEKLFF
TRBD1 | TRBJ1-4 | TRBV27 | many | TGTGCCAGCAGTCCCGGGACAGGGCTTAATGAAAAACTGTTTTTT | CASSPGTGLNEKLFF
TRBD2 | TRBJ2-1 | TRBV10-1 | few | TGCGCCAGCAGCCGCGGGACTAGCGGGGAGCTCCCCCAGTTCTTC | CASSRGTSGELPQFF
TRBD2 | TRBJ2-7 | TRBV20-1 | many | TGCAGTGCACCCGCACGACTAGCGGGAGTCGCCGAGCAGTACTTC | CSAPARLAGVAEQYF
- | TRBJ2-7 | TRBV5-1 | many | TGCGCCAGCAGCTTTTTTGCGGGGAGCTCCTACGAGCAGTACTTC | CASSFFAGSSYEQYF
- | TRBJ2-3 | TRBV19 | few | TGTGCCAGTAGTATTTTCCCGAGCGGGCCAGATACGCAGTATTTT | CASSIFPSGPDTQYF
TRBD1 | TRBJ2-6 | TRBV19 | few | TGTGCCAGTACCTTAGCAGGGACAGGGAGCTCTGGGGCCAACGTCCTGACTTTC | CASTLAGTGSSGANVLTF
- | TRBJ2-5 | TRBV3-1 | many | TGTGCCAGCAGCCTCAGGTGGCGGCAAGAGACCCAGTACTTC | CASSLRWRQETQYF
TRBD2 | TRBJ2-1 | TRBV12-3/TRBV12-4 | - | TGTGCCAGCAGCGGTTCTAGCGGGAGCTTCGAGCAGTTCTTC | CASSGSSGSFEQFF
TRBD2 | TRBJ2-3 | TRBV12-3/TRBV12-4 | many | TGTGCCAGCAGTAAGGGACTAGCGGGAGGAATGTACACAGATACGCAGTATTTT | CASSKGLAGGMYTDTQYF
- | TRBJ2-7 | TRBV5-1 | - | TGCGCCAGCAGGTACAGGGAACAGGGTGGCGAGCAGTACTTC | CASRYREQGGEQYF
- | TRBJ1-5 | TRBV19 | many | TGTGCCAGTACCTTAGGGGGACGGGACAATCAGCCCCAGCATTTT | CASTLGGRDNQPQHF
- | TRBJ1-2 | TRBV5-1 | - | TGCGCCAGCAGCCCAGACAACTACTATGGCTACACCTTC | CASSPDNYYGYTF
TRBD1 | TRBJ2-5 | TRBV20-1 | many | TGCAGTGCGCAGACAGGGCTTGAGCAAGAGACCCAGTACTTC | CSAQTGLEQETQYF
- | TRBJ2-2 | TRBV27 | many | TGTGCCAGCAGTCCTGGACCAGGGTTGGGTGACACCGGGGAGCTGTTTTTT | CASSPGPGLGDTGELFF
- | TRBJ2-2 | TRBV2 | many | TGTGCCAGCAGGGACCAGTTAGCGGCCGGGGAGCTGTTTTTT | CASRDQLAAGELFF
TRBD1 | TRBJ1-4 | TRBV11-2 | many | TGTGCCAGCAGCTCGCTCTCGCTAAACAGGGGGGATGAAAAACTGTTTTTT | CASSSLSLNRGDEKLFF
TRBD1 | TRBJ2-3 | TRBV9 | - | TGTGCCAGCAGCGTAGGGACAGGGGGCACAGATACGCAGTATTTT | CASSVGTGGTDTQYF
- | TRBJ2-1 | TRBV4-2 | - | TGTGCCAGCAGCCAAGATCCGTGGGTGGACTACAATGAGCAGTTCTTC | CASSQDPWVDYNEQFF
- | TRBJ2-6 | TRBV20-1 | - | TGCAGTGCTGGGGCATCCGGGGCCAACGTCCTGACTTTC | CSAGASGANVLTF
- | TRBJ1-4 | TRBV2 | - | TGTGCCAGCAGACCCGTCTCAACTAATGAAATACTGTTTTTT | CASRPVSTNEILFF
TRBD2 | TRBJ2-1 | TRBV30 | few | TGTGCCTGGAGCTCTACGGGACTAGCTGGTGAGCAGTTCTTC | CAWSSTGLAGEQFF
- | TRBJ1-1 | TRBV12-3/TRBV12-4 | many | TGTGCCAGCAGTTTTGGTATTACCCGGGATCCTTACTTT | CASSFGITRDPYF
- | TRBJ1-2 | TRBV29-1 | many | TGCAGCGTTGCTGGGGAAGGGGCCTATGGCTACACCTTC | CSVAGEGAYGYTF
TRBD2 | TRBJ2-7 | TRBV27 | many | TGTGCTAGCAGTGGCGGGACTAGCGGTTTTCACGAGCAGTACTTC | CASSGGTSGFHEQYF
- | TRBJ1-1 | TRBV7-9 | many | TGTGCCAGCAGCCCCCCGGCGGCCAGGGGAAATAAGGAGAACACTGAAGCTTTCTTT | CASSPPAARGNKENTEAFF
TRBD2 | TRBJ2-1 | TRBV5-1 | - | TGCGCCAGCAGCGGGGGGACTAGCGGGGAACAGCAGTTCTTC | CASSGGTSGEQQFF
- | TRBJ1-4 | TRBV18 | many | TGTGCCAGCTCACCGGGAGGGCAGGCTGAAAAACTGTTTTTT | CASSPGGQAEKLFF
- | TRBJ2-2 | TRBV18 | many | TGTGCCAGCTCACTCAGCAACGGGGAGCTGTTTTTT | CASSLSNGELFF
- | TRBJ2-5 | TRBV24-1 | many | TGTGCCACCAGTGATTTAGCCGGAAGAGAGACCCAGTACTTC | CATSDLAGRETQYF